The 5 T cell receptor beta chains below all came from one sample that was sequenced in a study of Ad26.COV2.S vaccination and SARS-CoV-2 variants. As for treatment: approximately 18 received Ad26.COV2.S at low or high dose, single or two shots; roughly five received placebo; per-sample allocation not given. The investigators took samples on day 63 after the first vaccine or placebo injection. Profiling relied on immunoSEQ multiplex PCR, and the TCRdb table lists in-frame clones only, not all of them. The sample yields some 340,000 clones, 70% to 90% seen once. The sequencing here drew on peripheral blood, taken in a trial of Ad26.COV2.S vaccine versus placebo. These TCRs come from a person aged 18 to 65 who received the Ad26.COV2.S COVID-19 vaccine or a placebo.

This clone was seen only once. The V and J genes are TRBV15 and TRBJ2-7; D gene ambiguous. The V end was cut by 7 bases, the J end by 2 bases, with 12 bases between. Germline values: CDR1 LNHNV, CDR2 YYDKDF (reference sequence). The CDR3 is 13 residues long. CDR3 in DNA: TGTGCCACCAAGGGTACGAGAACCTACGAGCAGTACTTC. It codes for CATKGTRTYEQYF.

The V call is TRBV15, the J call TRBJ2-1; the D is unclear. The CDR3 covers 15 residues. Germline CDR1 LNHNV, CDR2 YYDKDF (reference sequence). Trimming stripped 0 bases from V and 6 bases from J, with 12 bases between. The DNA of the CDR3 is TGTGCCACCAGCAGAGAGGCATCTAGGGCCAATGAGCAGTTCTTC. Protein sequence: CATSREASRANEQFF.

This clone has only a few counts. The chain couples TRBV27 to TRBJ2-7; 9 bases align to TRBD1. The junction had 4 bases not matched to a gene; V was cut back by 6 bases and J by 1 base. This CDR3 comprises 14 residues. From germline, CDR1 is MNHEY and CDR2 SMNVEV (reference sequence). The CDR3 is CASRGQGASYEQYF. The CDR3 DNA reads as TGTGCCAGCAGGGGACAGGGCGCTTCCTACGAGCAGTACTTC.

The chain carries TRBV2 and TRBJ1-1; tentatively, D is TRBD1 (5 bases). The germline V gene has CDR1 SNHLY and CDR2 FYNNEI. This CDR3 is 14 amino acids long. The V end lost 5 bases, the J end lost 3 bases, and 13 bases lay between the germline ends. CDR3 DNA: TGTGCCAGCAGTCTAACCGACAGAGACACTGAAGCTTTCTTT. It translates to CASSLTDRDTEAFF.

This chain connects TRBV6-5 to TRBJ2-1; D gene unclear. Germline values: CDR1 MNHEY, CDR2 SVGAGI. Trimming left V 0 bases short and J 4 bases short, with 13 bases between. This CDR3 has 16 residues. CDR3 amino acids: CASSYSGIPLYNEQFF. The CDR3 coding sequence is TGTGCCAGCAGTTACTCTGGGATCCCGCTTTACAATGAGCAGTTCTTC.